This T cell receptor beta chain was profiled in a study of early T cells in non-severe SARS-CoV-2 infection. Overall study: Alpha and beta chains were unpaired, from unsorted whole-blood bulk RNA.

This clonotype was seen many times. As yet, its antigen is unknown. J gave up 0 bases and V 2 bases, and 1 base lay outside the gene matches. Germline V lookup: CDR1 SGHNT, CDR2 YYREEE (reference sequence). CDR3 length equals 16 residues. Regarding the study as a whole: Clonotype matching in VDJdb favored anti-spike CD8 responses and did not capture private and CD4 specificities.

As part of library construction, unique molecular identifiers were attached to individual cDNA molecules. TCRdb reprocessed the 5' RACE reads with MiXCR, giving one entry per CDR3 protein. The table records about 83,000 distinct CDR3 sequences, over 11% of them present only once. The TCR comes from an adult who was a healthcare worker with PCR-confirmed SARS-CoV-2 infection or an uninfected control (not recorded which). The gene calls are TRBV5-4 and TRBJ2-3, with 12 bases lining up with TRBD2. The sample comprised whole blood. In DNA, the CDR3 is TGTGCCAGCAGCTTCGGGACTAGCGGGAGCACAGATACGCAGTATTTT. As protein: CASSFGTSGSTDTQYF.